This TCR beta chain came from a study of cytomegalovirus exposure and HLA in healthy donors. A note on this clone: Antigen specificity is unknown.

Trimming removed 0 bases from V and 3 bases from J, with 8 bases in between. CDR1 is SGHDN and CDR2 is FVKESK in the germline V gene. The CDR3 covers 14 residues. Produced via immunoSEQ multiplex PCR; TCRdb's table is partial and in-frame only. The data show 60,000 to 65,000 clones, roughly 94% seen once. Overall study findings and caveats: Rarity held for most TCR sequences, but there were some public TCRs that occurred in many donors.

The sample taken for sequencing was PBMCs. The V gene is TRBV14, the J gene TRBJ1-2; D not resolved. The clonotype originates from a woman between 18 and 29 years old in good health and CMV-seropositive. This CDR3 reads CASSQDGVYYGYTF. The CDR3 DNA reads as TGTGCCAGCAGCCAAGACGGGGTGTACTATGGCTACACCTTC. The full variable domain, its missing parts supplied by reference TRBV14 and TRBJ1-2, is EAGVTQFPSHSVIEKGQTVTLRCDPISGHDNLYWYRRVMGKEIKFLLHFVKESKQDESGMPNNRFLAERTGGTYSTLKVQPAELEDSGVYFCASSQDGVYYGYTFGSGTRLTVV.